This note documents a single TCR beta chain sequence. Its antigen is currently unknown. These data are taken from a study of T cell repertoires in cytomegalovirus infection. TCRdb reanalysed the reads using MiXCR and keeps one entry per CDR3 protein. The repertoire holds about 890,000 distinct CDR3 sequences, approximately 31% seen once, with around 15% in the top ten. The study, taken as a whole, reports: In two of eight donors, the top clonotype was HLA-C-restricted CMV-specific.

V gave up 4 bases and J gave up 5 bases, with 14 bases separating them. Germline assignment: CDR1 SGHKS and CDR2 YYEKEE (reference sequence). The CDR3 loop spans 14 amino acids. The receptor was isolated from a human donor in good health (CMV status not recorded). Some clones in this sample may be carry-over from other donors' samples. V and J are TRBV5-5 and TRBJ2-3; D call uncertain. Sequenced here: cultured CD8+ T cells from PBMCs, sampled from culture after CMV antigen stimulation. The CDR3 sequence is CASSSPGVIDTQYF. The CDR3, as DNA: TGTGCCAGCAGCAGCCCCGGAGTAATAGATACGCAGTATTTT.